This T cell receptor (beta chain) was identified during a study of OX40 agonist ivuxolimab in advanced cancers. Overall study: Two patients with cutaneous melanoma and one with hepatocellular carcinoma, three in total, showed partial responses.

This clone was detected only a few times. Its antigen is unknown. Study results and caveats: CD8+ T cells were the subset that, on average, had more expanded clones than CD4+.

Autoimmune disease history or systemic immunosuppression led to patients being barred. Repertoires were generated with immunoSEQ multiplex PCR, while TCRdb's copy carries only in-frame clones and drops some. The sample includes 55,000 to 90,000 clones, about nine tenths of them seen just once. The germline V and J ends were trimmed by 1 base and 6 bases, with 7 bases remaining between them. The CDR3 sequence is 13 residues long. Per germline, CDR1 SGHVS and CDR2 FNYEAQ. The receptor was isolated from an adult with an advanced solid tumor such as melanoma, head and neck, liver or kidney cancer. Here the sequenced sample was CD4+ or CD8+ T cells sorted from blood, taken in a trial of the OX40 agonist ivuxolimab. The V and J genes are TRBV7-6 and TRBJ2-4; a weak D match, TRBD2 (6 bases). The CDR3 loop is CASSLGRGNIQYF. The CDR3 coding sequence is TGTGCCAGCAGCTTAGGGCGGGGAAACATTCAGTACTTC. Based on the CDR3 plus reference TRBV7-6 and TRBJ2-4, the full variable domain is GAGVSQSPRYKVTKRGQDVALRCDPISGHVSLYWYRQALGQGPEFLTYFNYEAQQDKSGLPNDRFSAERPEGSISTLTIQRTEQRDSAMYRCASSLGRGNIQYFGAGTRLSVL.